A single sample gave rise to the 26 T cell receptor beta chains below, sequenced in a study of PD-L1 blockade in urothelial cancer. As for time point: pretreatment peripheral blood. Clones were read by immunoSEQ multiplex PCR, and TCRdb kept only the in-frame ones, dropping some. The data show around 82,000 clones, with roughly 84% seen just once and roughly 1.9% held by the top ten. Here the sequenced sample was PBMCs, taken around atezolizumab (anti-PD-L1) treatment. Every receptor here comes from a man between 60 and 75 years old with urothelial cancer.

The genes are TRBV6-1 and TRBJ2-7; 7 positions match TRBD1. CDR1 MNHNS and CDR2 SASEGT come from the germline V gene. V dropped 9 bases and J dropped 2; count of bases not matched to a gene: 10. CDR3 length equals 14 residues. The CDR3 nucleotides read TGTGCCAGTGGAGAGGGGGCTATCACCTACGAGCAGTACTTC. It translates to CASGEGAITYEQYF.

The CDR3 loop is CASSLTGGNQPQHF. CDR3 nucleotide sequence: TGTGCCAGCAGTCTAACAGGGGGCAATCAGCCCCAGCATTTT. V is TRBV6-5 and J is TRBJ1-5; 7 nucleotides line up with TRBD1. Germline values: CDR1 MNHEY, CDR2 SVGAGI. This CDR3 region has 14 residues. V dropped 5 bases and J dropped 2; count of bases not matched to a gene: 3.

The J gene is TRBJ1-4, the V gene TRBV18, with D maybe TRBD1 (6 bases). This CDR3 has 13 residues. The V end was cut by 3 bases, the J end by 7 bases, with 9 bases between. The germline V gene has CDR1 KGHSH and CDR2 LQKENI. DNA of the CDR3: TGTGCCAGCTCACCCACCAGGGGTGAAAAACTGTTTTTT. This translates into CASSPTRGEKLFF.

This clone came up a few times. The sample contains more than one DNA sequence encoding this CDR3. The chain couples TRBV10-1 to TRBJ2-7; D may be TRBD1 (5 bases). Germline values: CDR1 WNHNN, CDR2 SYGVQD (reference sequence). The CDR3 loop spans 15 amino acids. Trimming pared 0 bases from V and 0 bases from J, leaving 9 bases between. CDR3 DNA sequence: TGCGCCAGCAGTGAGTCAAGGGGTTCCTCCTACGAGCAGTACTTC. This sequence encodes CASSESRGSSYEQYF.

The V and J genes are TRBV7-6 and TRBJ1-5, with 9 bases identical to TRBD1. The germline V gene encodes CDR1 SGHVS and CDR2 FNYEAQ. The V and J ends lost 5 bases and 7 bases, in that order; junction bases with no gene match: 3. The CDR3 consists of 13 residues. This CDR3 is CASSPDRGQPQHF. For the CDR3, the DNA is TGTGCCAGCAGCCCGGACAGGGGCCAGCCCCAGCATTTT.

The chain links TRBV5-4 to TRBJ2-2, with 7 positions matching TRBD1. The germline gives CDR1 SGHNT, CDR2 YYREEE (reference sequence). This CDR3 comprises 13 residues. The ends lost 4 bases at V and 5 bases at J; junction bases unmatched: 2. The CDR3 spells CASSVTGTGELFF. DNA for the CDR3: TGTGCCAGCAGCGTGACAGGGACCGGGGAGCTGTTTTTT.

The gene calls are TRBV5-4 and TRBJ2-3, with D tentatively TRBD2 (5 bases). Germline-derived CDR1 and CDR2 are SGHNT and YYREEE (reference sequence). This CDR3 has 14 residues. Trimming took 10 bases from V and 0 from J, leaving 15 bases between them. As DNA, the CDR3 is TGTGCCGGCTGGAGGCAGTCCAGCACAGATACGCAGTATTTT. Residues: CAGWRQSSTDTQYF.

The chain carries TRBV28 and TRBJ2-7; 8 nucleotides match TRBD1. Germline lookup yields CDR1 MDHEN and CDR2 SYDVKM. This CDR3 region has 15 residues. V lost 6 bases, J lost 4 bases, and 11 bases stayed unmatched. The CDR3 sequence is CASSRPRGLGYEQYF. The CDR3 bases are TGTGCCAGCAGCCGCCCCAGGGGGCTCGGGTACGAGCAGTACTTC.

In DNA form, the CDR3 reads TGTGCCAGCAGTCAAGATGCGGATACGCAGTATTTT. Encoded protein: CASSQDADTQYF. V usage is TRBV6-1 and J usage is TRBJ2-3; D not resolved. The CDR3 spans 12 residues. From germline, CDR1 is MNHNS and CDR2 SASEGT. V was trimmed by 5 bases and J by 6 bases, leaving 9 bases between them.

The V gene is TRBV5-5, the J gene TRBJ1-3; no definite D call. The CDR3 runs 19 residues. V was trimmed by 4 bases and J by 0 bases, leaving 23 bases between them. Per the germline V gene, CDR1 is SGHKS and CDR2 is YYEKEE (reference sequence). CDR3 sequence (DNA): TGTGCCAGCAGCCTGGAACCCCCCCGGGGATCTAGCTCTGGAAACACCATATATTTT. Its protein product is CASSLEPPRGSSSGNTIYF.

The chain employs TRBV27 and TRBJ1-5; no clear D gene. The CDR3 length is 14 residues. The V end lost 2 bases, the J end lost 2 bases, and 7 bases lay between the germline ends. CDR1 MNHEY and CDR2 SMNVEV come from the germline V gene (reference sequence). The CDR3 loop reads CASSLRERNQPQHF. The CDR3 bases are TGTGCCAGCAGTTTACGCGAACGCAATCAGCCCCAGCATTTT.

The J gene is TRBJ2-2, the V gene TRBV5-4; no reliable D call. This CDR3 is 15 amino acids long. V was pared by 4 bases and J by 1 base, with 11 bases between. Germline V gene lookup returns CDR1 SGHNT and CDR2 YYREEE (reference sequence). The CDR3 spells CASSQGGGNTGELFF. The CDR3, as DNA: TGTGCCAGCAGCCAAGGCGGCGGGAACACCGGGGAGCTGTTTTTT.

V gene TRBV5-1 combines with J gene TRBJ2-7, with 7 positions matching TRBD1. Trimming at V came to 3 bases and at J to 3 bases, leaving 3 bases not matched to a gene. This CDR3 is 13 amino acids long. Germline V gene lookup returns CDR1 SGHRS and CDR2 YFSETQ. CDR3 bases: TGCGCCAGCAGCTCGACAGGGATCTACGAGCAGTACTTC. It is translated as CASSSTGIYEQYF.

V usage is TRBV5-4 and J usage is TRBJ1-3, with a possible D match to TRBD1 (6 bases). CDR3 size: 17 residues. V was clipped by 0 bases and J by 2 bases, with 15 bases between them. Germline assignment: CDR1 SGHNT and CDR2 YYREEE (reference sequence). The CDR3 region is CASSLVTRGGTGNTIYF. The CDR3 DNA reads TGTGCCAGCAGCTTGGTAACCCGAGGGGGTACTGGAAACACCATATATTTT.

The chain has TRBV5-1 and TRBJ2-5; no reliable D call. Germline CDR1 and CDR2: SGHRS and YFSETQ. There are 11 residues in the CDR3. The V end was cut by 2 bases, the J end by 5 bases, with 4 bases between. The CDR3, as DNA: TGCGCCAGCAGCTTAGAGGAGACCCAGTACTTC. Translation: CASSLEETQYF.

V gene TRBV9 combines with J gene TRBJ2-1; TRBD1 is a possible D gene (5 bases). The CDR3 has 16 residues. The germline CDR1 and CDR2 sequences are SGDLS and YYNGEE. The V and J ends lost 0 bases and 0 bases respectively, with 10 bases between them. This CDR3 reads CASSVGKGLSYNEQFF. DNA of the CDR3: TGTGCCAGCAGCGTAGGCAAGGGGCTCTCCTACAATGAGCAGTTCTTC.

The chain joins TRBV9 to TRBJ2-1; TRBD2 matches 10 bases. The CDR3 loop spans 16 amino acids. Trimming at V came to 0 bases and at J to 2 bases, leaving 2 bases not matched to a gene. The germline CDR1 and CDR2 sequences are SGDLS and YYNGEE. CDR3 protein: CASSVATSGAYNEQFF. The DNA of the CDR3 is TGTGCCAGCAGCGTAGCTACTAGCGGGGCCTACAATGAGCAGTTCTTC.

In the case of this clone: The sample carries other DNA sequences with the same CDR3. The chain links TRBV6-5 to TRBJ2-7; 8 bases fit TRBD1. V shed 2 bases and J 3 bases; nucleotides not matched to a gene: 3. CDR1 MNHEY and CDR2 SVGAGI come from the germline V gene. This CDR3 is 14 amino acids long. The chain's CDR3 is CASSYGTGLYEQYF. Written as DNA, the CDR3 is TGTGCCAGCAGTTACGGGACAGGTCTCTACGAGCAGTACTTC.

CDR3 in DNA: TGTGCCAGCAGCTCACACAGGGTTTTTGGAGGCTACGAGCAGTACTTC. Translation gives CASSSHRVFGGYEQYF. The chain carries TRBV4-2 and TRBJ2-7, with D possibly TRBD1 on 6 matching bases. Germline CDR1 LGHNA, CDR2 YNFKEQ. CDR3 length equals 16 residues. The V and J ends lost 5 bases and 3 bases respectively, with 20 bases between them.

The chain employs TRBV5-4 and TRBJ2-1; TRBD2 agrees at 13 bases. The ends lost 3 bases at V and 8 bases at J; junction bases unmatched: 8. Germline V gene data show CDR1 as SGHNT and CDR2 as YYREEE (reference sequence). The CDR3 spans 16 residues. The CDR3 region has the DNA TGTGCCAGCAGCTCCGAACTAGCGGGAGGGATCGATGAGCAGTTCTTC. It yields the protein CASSSELAGGIDEQFF.

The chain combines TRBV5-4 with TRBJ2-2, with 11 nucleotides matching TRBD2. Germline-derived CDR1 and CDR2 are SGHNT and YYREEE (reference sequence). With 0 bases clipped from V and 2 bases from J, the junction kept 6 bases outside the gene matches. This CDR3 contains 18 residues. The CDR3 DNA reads TGTGCCAGCAGCTTGGTGGTAGCGGGAGGGTTTAACACCGGGGAGCTGTTTTTT. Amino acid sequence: CASSLVVAGGFNTGELFF.

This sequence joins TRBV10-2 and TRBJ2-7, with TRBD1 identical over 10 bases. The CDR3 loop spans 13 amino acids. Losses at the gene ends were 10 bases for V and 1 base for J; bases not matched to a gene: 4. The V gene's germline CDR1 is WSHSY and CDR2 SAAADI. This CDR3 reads CATGQGGSYEQYF. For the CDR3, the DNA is TGCGCCACCGGACAGGGGGGATCCTACGAGCAGTACTTC.

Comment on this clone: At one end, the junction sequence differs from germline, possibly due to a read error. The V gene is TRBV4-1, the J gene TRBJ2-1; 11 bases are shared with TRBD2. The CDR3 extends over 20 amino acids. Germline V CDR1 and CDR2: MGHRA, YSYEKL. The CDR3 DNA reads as TGCGCCAGCAGCGAAGAGGTAGCGGGGGGGCATCTTAGCTCCTACAATGAGCAGTTCTTC. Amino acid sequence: CASSEEVAGGHLSSYNEQFF.

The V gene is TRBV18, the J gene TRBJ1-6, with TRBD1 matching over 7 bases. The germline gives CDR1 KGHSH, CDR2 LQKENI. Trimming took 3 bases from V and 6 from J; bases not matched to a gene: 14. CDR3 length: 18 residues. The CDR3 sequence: CASSPLAGGYISNSPLHF. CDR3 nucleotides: TGTGCCAGCTCACCGTTAGCAGGGGGTTACATAAGTAATTCACCCCTCCACTTT.

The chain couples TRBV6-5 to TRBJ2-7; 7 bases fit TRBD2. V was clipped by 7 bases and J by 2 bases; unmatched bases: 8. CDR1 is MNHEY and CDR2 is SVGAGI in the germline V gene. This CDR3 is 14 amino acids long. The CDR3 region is CASTPGLAAYEQYF. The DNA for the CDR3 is TGTGCCAGCACCCCTGGGCTAGCGGCCTACGAGCAGTACTTC.

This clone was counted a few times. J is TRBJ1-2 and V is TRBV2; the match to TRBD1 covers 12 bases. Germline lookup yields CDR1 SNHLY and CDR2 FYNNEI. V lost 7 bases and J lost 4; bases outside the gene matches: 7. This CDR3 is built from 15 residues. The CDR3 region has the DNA TGTGCCAGCACCCCGGGACAGGGGGCGGGCTATGGCTACACCTTC. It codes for CASTPGQGAGYGYTF.